Presented here are 27 T cell receptor beta chains from one specimen sequenced in a study of OX40 agonist ivuxolimab in advanced cancers. The table came from immunoSEQ multiplex PCR; TCRdb's copy has only in-frame clones and leaves some out. The sample lists 25,000 to 30,000 clones; 75% to 85% were seen once. The specimen was CD4+ or CD8+ T cells sorted from blood, collected in a trial of the OX40 agonist ivuxolimab. The receptor set was obtained from an adult with an advanced solid tumor such as melanoma, head and neck, liver or kidney cancer.

V is TRBV5-1 and J is TRBJ2-1, with 7 bases lining up with TRBD2. Germline V gene sequence: CDR1 SGHRS, CDR2 YFSETQ. V lost 2 bases, J lost 0 bases, and 14 bases stayed unmatched. This CDR3 spans 19 amino acids. For the CDR3, the DNA is TGCGCCAGCAGCTTCGAGCGGGACGGGTTCGCCAGCTCCTACAATGAGCAGTTCTTC. This translates into CASSFERDGFASSYNEQFF.

This chain uses TRBV27 with TRBJ2-3; D is possibly TRBD2 (6 bases). Per germline, CDR1 MNHEY and CDR2 SMNVEV (reference sequence). Trimming removed 1 base at V and 2 bases at J, with 10 bases between. The CDR3 is 15 amino acids. The chain's CDR3 is CASSLYTGATDTQYF. The CDR3 region has the DNA TGTGCCAGCAGTTTATATACGGGAGCCACAGATACGCAGTATTTT.

This clone was counted between two and nine times. The chain couples TRBV7-6 to TRBJ2-7; TRBD1 or TRBD2 may be the D gene (5 bases each). Germline V gene data show CDR1 as SGHVS and CDR2 as FNYEAQ. The CDR3 runs to 14 residues. V was cut by 5 bases and J by 4 bases, with 15 bases left in between. The CDR3 protein is CASSAWDRSYEQYF. The CDR3, as DNA: TGTGCCAGCAGCGCCTGGGACCGCTCATACGAGCAGTACTTC.

The J gene is TRBJ2-7, the V gene TRBV10-3; maybe TRBD2 (5 bases). CDR1 and CDR2 (germline): ENHRY, SYGVKD. The CDR3 sequence is 16 residues long. V lost 2 bases and J 1 base, leaving 15 bases between the germline ends. The CDR3 reads CAISERASGVSYEQYF. The CDR3 nucleotides read TGTGCCATCAGTGAGAGGGCGAGCGGAGTGTCCTACGAGCAGTACTTC.

The V gene is TRBV5-1, the J gene TRBJ2-1; 9 nucleotides align to TRBD1. The CDR3 contains 15 residues. V dropped 4 bases and J dropped 7; count of bases not matched to a gene: 9. CDR1 SGHRS and CDR2 YFSETQ come from the germline V gene. CDR3 DNA sequence: TGCGCCAGCAGCCTTAGACAGGGGGAATGGAATGAGCAGTTCTTC. Protein sequence: CASSLRQGEWNEQFF.

The rearrangement uses TRBV6-1 and TRBJ2-2, with a weak D call TRBD2 (5 bases). Germline V gives CDR1 MNHNS, CDR2 SASEGT. V shed 1 base and J shed 4 bases, with 10 bases lying between them. The length of the CDR3 is 15 residues. The CDR3 region is CASSEGARVTGELFF. CDR3 DNA: TGTGCCAGCAGTGAAGGGGCGAGGGTCACCGGGGAGCTGTTTTTT.

The V gene is TRBV5-1, the J gene TRBJ2-1; D is possibly TRBD2 (6 bases). The CDR3 covers 13 residues. The V end lost 0 bases, the J end lost 9 bases, and 10 bases lay between the germline ends. Per germline, CDR1 SGHRS and CDR2 YFSETQ. The CDR3 sequence: CASSLGGGFEQFF. The CDR3 DNA reads as TGCGCCAGCAGCTTGGGGGGAGGTTTTGAGCAGTTCTTC.

The chain carries TRBV28 and TRBJ2-1; TRBD1 might be the D (6 bases). Trimming took 2 bases from V and 7 from J, leaving 15 bases between them. The CDR3 totals 15 residues. Germline V gene data show CDR1 as MDHEN and CDR2 as SYDVKM. CDR3 in amino acids: CASSLLQGTPNEQFF. As DNA, the CDR3 is TGTGCCAGCAGTTTACTACAGGGAACCCCTAATGAGCAGTTCTTC.

The rearrangement uses TRBV5-1 and TRBJ1-3; D not resolved. CDR1 is SGHRS, CDR2 YFSETQ, per germline. Trimming stripped 4 bases from V and 0 bases from J, with 20 bases between. The CDR3 loop spans 18 amino acids. This chain's CDR3 is CASSQTFLGASSGNTIYF. Here the CDR3 DNA reads TGCGCCAGCAGCCAGACATTTTTAGGTGCTAGCTCTGGAAACACCATATATTTT. Filled out from reference TRBV5-1 and TRBJ1-3, the complete variable domain reads KAGVTQTPRYLIKTRGQQVTLSCSPISGHRSVSWYQQTPGQGLQFLFEYFSETQRNKGNFPGRFSGRQFSNSRSEMNVSTLELGDSALYLCASSQTFLGASSGNTIYFGEGSWLTVV.

V gene TRBV4-1 combines with J gene TRBJ2-1; maybe TRBD2 (5 bases). Per germline, CDR1 MGHRA and CDR2 YSYEKL. The CDR3 is made up of 15 amino acids. V gave up 1 base and J gave up 5 bases, with 12 bases separating them. CDR3 nucleotides: TGCGCCAGCAGCCAAGTCGAGAGGGATAACAATGAGCAGTTCTTC. Protein product: CASSQVERDNNEQFF.

The rearrangement links TRBV9 to TRBJ2-7; no reliable D call. The CDR3 runs to 12 residues. Germline V gives CDR1 SGDLS, CDR2 YYNGEE. V lost 2 bases to trimming and J lost 3 bases, with 6 bases between them. CDR3: CASSVGDYEQYF. CDR3 in DNA: TGTGCCAGCAGCGTTGGTGACTACGAGCAGTACTTC.

The sample holds a few counts of this clone. The V gene is TRBV2, the J gene TRBJ2-5; 9 bases are a match to TRBD2. CDR1 and CDR2 from the germline V gene are SNHLY and FYNNEI. This CDR3 comprises 17 residues. V was clipped by 4 bases and J by 5 bases; unmatched bases: 14. The CDR3 region is CASSVSQREDYWETQYF. The CDR3 DNA is TGTGCCAGCAGTGTATCTCAGCGGGAGGACTATTGGGAGACCCAGTACTTC.

The rearrangement links TRBV4-1 to TRBJ2-1; 8 bases agree with TRBD2. The CDR3 has 12 amino acids. Germline V gene sequence: CDR1 MGHRA, CDR2 YSYEKL. V lost 4 bases, J lost 10 bases, and 3 bases stayed unmatched. CDR3 amino acids: CASSPTGGEQFF. As DNA, the CDR3 is TGCGCCAGCAGCCCAACGGGGGGGGAGCAGTTCTTC.

In its sample, this clone was seen once. The CDR3 DNA follows: TGTGCCAGTCTGAGCGGGAGGGTAAGCTACGAGCAGTACTTC. It encodes CASLSGRVSYEQYF. The chain employs TRBV2 and TRBJ2-7, with 10 positions matching TRBD2. Trimming cost V 9 bases and J 3 bases; bases outside gene matches: 8. The germline V gene encodes CDR1 SNHLY and CDR2 FYNNEI. The CDR3 contains 14 residues.

The chain links TRBV9 to TRBJ2-6; D is uncertain. Per the germline V gene, CDR1 is SGDLS and CDR2 is YYNGEE. Deletions cut 0 bases from V and 0 bases from J, with 4 bases between. The CDR3 is 15 residues long. CDR3 coding DNA: TGTGCCAGCAGCGTAGTCGGCTCTGGGGCCAACGTCCTGACTTTC. Its translation: CASSVVGSGANVLTF.

The rearrangement uses TRBV7-9 and TRBJ2-7, with TRBD2 matching over 7 bases. CDR1 is SEHNR, CDR2 FQNEAQ, per germline (reference sequence). The CDR3 has 12 residues. The V gene end was trimmed by 5 bases and the J gene end by 6 bases; junction bases not matched to a gene: 4. CDR3 nucleotide sequence: TGTGCCAGCAGCACCTTAGCGGGCGAGCAGTACTTC. It codes for CASSTLAGEQYF.

This chain joins TRBV7-3 and TRBJ2-1, with 11 positions matching TRBD2. V dropped 5 bases and J dropped 10; count of bases not matched to a gene: 7. Germline values: CDR1 SGHTA, CDR2 FQGTGA. This CDR3 is 14 amino acids long. The CDR3 nucleotides are TGTGCCAGCAGCCCCGGGACTAGCGGACTCGAGCAGTTCTTC. This gives the protein CASSPGTSGLEQFF.

CDR3 nucleotides: TGTGCCAGCAGCTTAGATACGGACACCTACAATGAGCAGTTCTTC. Its protein product is CASSLDTDTYNEQFF. The chain has TRBV7-2 and TRBJ2-1, with D maybe TRBD1 (5 bases). The germline gives CDR1 SGHTA, CDR2 FQGNSA. The CDR3 spans 15 residues. Trimming stripped 1 base from V and 2 bases from J, with 9 bases between.

The V and J genes are TRBV5-4 and TRBJ2-2; 7 bases agree with TRBD2. Germline CDR1 is SGHNT and CDR2 is YYREEE (reference sequence). V lost 5 bases and J lost 4; bases outside the gene matches: 11. The CDR3 has 16 amino acids. The CDR3 coding sequence is TGTGCCAGCAGAGGGACCGAAAGCGGGGTCACCGGGGAGCTGTTTTTT. Amino acids: CASRGTESGVTGELFF. Using reference TRBV5-4 and TRBJ2-2 for the parts outside the CDR3, the full variable domain is ETGVTQSPTHLIKTRGQQVTLRCSSQSGHNTVSWYQQALGQGPQFIFQYYREEENGRGNFPPRFSGLQFPNYSSELNVNALELDDSALYLCASRGTESGVTGELFFGEGSRLTVL.

V gene TRBV20-1 combines with J gene TRBJ2-7, with D hard to call. CDR1 and CDR2 (germline): DFQATT, SNEGSKA (reference sequence). The CDR3 sequence is 11 residues long. V dropped 3 bases and J dropped 7 bases, with 10 bases sitting between them. The CDR3 coding sequence is TGCAGTGCTAGTCAGACTCCGGAGCAGTACTTC. This encodes CSASQTPEQYF.

The chain links TRBV7-9 to TRBJ2-1; 7 bases align to TRBD2. The germline gives CDR1 SEHNR, CDR2 FQNEAQ (reference sequence). V lost 4 bases to trimming and J lost 0 bases; unmatched junction nucleotides: 15. The CDR3 consists of 19 residues. The CDR3 bases are TGTGCCAGCAGCTCCCTGGAGGTTCCCGAGCGGGGCTCCTACAATGAGCAGTTCTTC. It is translated as CASSSLEVPERGSYNEQFF.

The V call is TRBV5-8, the J call TRBJ2-1, with D unresolved. Germline-derived CDR1 and CDR2 are SGHTS and YDEGEE. V was trimmed by 4 bases and J by 6 bases, leaving 23 bases between them. The CDR3 totals 17 residues. CDR3 in DNA: TGTGCCAGCAGCCCGATTGAGATCTTTGGAATTCCCAATGAGCAGTTCTTC. It yields the protein CASSPIEIFGIPNEQFF.

The V and J genes are TRBV11-2 and TRBJ2-1; a weak D match, TRBD2 (6 bases). The CDR3 totals 14 residues. Germline lookup yields CDR1 SGHAT and CDR2 FQNNGV. Trimming took off 1 base at V and 4 bases at J, with 8 bases between the two ends. The CDR3 reads CASSLGGVYNEQFF. The DNA of the CDR3 is TGTGCCAGCAGCTTAGGGGGGGTATACAATGAGCAGTTCTTC.

The chain employs TRBV30 and TRBJ2-1; 7 bases line up with TRBD1. Germline V gene lookup returns CDR1 GTSNPN and CDR2 SVGIG (reference sequence). CDR3 length equals 13 residues. V was pared by 5 bases and J by 3 bases, with 4 bases of the junction left unmatched. CDR3 DNA: TGTGCCTGGGAGGGGGACAGCTACAATGAGCAGTTCTTC. Translated: CAWEGDSYNEQFF.

The chain is built from TRBV25-1 and TRBJ2-1; the D gene could be TRBD1 or TRBD2 (5 bases each). This CDR3 spans 16 amino acids. The germline V gene has CDR1 MGHDK and CDR2 SYGVNS. Trimming removed 2 bases at V and 6 bases at J, with 17 bases between. The CDR3 is CASSERGEGPLNEQFF. The CDR3 DNA reads as TGTGCCAGCAGTGAAAGGGGAGAGGGGCCTCTCAATGAGCAGTTCTTC.

V usage is TRBV7-9 and J usage is TRBJ1-1; no clear D gene. V gave up 5 bases and J gave up 5 bases, with 15 bases separating them. From germline, CDR1 is SEHNR and CDR2 FQNEAQ (reference sequence). This CDR3 is 14 amino acids long. The CDR3 DNA is TGTGCCAGCAGCCCACCGTCGCGGATGACTGAAGCTTTCTTT. This translates into CASSPPSRMTEAFF.

The gene calls are TRBV28 and TRBJ2-3; 9 bases map to TRBD2. V shed 4 bases and J 2 bases; nucleotides not matched to a gene: 7. This CDR3 is built from 16 residues. Per the germline V gene, CDR1 is MDHEN and CDR2 is SYDVKM. The CDR3 sequence: CASSSLLAGDTDTQYF. The CDR3 DNA follows: TGTGCCAGCAGTTCCTTACTAGCGGGCGACACAGATACGCAGTATTTT.